This T cell receptor beta chain was sequenced in a study of blood T cell repertoires in COVID-19. Study overall: Donors of Cohort 3 who recovered were those that had two negative PCRs, clearance, or symptom resolution.

The CDR3 spans 16 residues. Per the germline V gene, CDR1 is SGDLS and CDR2 is YYNGEE. Trimming at V came to 4 bases and at J to 3 bases, leaving 12 bases not matched to a gene. As handled by the study authors: Amplification of reference gene primers was used by the study to estimate nucleated cell counts. Generated by immunoSEQ multiplex PCR, the TCRdb table keeps only in-frame clones and is missing some. V and J calls and clone size are given by that table; D and trimming were obtained from the DNA. This sample carries about 400,000 clones, about 89% of them seen once, and the ten largest clones take approximately 1.9%. Recruitment covered over 20 US areas and drew participants whose ages spanned roughly 18 to 90 years.

The source is a man aged 40-49 years in a cohort exposed to, infected with or recovered from COVID-19 (not recorded which). This chain connects TRBV9 to TRBJ2-5; 7 nucleotides align to TRBD2. Sequencing was done on a sample of PBMCs or T cells enriched from blood (not recorded which). The CDR3 nucleotides read TGTGCCAGCAGCCCCCAGGGCGGTGCGGGAGAAGAGACCCAGTACTTC. Protein: CASSPQGGAGEETQYF.